This TCR beta chain was sequenced during a study of tumor-infiltrating lymphocytes in primary liver carcinoma. The study co-extracted DNA and RNA from about 19-30 mg of unsorted bulk tissue. The researchers produced TCR beta cDNA from about 510 ng total RNA with a constant-region primer. ARM-PCR, slightly modified, supplied the TCR beta libraries through three nested multiplex PCR rounds. Both of the initial two PCR rounds ran for roughly 10 cycles and employed TRBV1-TRBV30 forward primers alongside a C-beta reverse primer. TCRdb itself ran the multiplex PCR reads through MiXCR, one entry per CDR3 protein. The sample carries approximately 30,000 distinct CDR3 sequences, 71% recorded once. This clonotype was recorded once. This may stem from a read error, because a much larger clone lies one nucleotide away. Germline V gives CDR1 DFQATT, CDR2 SNEGSKA (reference sequence). This CDR3 comprises 16 residues.

Material for sequencing was liver tumor tissue from sampling region 3. Regarding subset: tumor region T3, left-lateral pole. The source is a woman in her 30s with primary liver carcinoma and hepatitis B virus infection. The rearrangement uses TRBV20-1 and TRBJ2-1; 8 bases line up with TRBD2. CDR3 protein: CSTSQLGTSSYNEQFF. DNA of the CDR3: TGCAGTACTAGCCAACTCGGGACTAGCTCCTACAATGAGCAGTTCTTC.